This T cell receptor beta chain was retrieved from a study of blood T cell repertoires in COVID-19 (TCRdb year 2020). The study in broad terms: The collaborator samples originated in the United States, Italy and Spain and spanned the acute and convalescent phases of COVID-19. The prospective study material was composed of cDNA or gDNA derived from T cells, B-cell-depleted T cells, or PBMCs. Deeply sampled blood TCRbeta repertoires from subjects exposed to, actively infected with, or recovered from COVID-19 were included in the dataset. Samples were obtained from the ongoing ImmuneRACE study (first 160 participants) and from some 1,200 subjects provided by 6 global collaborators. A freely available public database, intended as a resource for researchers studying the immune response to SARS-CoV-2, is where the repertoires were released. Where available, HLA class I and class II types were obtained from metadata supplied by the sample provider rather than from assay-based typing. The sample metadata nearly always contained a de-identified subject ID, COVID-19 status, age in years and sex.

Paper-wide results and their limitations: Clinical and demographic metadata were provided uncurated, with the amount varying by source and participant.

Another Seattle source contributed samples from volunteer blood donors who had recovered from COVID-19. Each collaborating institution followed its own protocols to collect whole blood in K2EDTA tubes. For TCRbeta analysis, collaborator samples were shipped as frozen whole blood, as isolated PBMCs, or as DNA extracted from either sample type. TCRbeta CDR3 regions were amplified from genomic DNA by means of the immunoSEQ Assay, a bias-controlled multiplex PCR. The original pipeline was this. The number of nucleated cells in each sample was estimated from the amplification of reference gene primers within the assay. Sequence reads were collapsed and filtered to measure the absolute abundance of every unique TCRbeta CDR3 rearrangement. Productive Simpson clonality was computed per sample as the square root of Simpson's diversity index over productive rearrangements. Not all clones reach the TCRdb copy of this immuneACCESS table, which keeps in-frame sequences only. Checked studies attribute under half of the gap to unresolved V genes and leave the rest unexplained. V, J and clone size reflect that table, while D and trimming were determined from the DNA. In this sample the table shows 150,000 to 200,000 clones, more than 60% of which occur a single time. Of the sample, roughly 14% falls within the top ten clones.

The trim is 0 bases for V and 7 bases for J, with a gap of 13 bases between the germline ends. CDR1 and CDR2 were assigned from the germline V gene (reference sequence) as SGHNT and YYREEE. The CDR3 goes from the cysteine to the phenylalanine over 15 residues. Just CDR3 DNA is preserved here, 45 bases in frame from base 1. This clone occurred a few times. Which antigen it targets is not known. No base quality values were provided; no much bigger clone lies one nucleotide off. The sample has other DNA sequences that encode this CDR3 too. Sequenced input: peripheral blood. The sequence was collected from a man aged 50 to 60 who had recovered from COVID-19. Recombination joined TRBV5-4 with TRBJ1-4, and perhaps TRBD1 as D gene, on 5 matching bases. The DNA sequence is TGTGCCAGCAGCTTGGGTTTGGGGCCGGGTGAAAAACTGTTTTTT. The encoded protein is CASSLGLGPGEKLFF.